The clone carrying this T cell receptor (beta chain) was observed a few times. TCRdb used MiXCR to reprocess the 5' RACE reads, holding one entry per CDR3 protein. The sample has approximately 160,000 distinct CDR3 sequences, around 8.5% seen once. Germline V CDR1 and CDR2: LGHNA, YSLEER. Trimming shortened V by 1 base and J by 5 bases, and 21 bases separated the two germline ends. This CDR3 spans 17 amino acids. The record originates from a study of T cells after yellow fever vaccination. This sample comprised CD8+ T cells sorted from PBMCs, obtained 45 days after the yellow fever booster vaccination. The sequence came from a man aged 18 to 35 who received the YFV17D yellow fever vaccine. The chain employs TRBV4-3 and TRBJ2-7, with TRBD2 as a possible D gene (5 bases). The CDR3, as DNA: TGCGCCAGCAGCCAAGTCGGTTATGTCGGGGTTCCCCACGAGCAGTACTTC. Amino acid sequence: CASSQVGYVGVPHEQYF.